This entry lists 13 T cell receptor beta chains sequenced from one sample in a study of Ad26.COV2.S vaccination and SARS-CoV-2 variants. Clones were sequenced by immunoSEQ multiplex PCR, and TCRdb holds only the in-frame ones, with some missing. The sample contains 300,000 to 450,000 clones, about 92% of which appear only once. Sequenced here: peripheral blood, sampled after recovery from COVID-19. These TCRs come from a human donor who had recovered from COVID-19.

This sequence joins TRBV27 and TRBJ2-7; possibly TRBD1 for D (6 bases). The germline V gene has CDR1 MNHEY and CDR2 SMNVEV (reference sequence). The CDR3 extends over 15 amino acids. V dropped 3 bases and J dropped 0 bases, with 12 bases sitting between them. The CDR3 DNA reads as TGTGCCAGCAGTTTTTGGGGGCGCGGCTCCTACGAGCAGTACTTC. Translated, it gives CASSFWGRGSYEQYF.

The genes are TRBV5-6 and TRBJ2-7; weak D call: TRBD2 (6 bases). V lost 4 bases to trimming and J lost 0 bases, with 11 bases between them. The V gene's germline CDR1 is SGHDT and CDR2 YYEEEE. This CDR3 is 14 amino acids long. CDR3 nucleotide sequence: TGTGCCAGCAGCCGGGGACTGCTCTCCTACGAGCAGTACTTC. It is translated as CASSRGLLSYEQYF.

This sequence joins TRBV19 and TRBJ1-1; TRBD1 is a possible D gene (5 bases). V lost 5 bases and J 6 bases, leaving 19 bases between the germline ends. Germline V gives CDR1 LNHDA, CDR2 SQIVND (reference sequence). The length of the CDR3 is 15 residues. CDR3 sequence (DNA): TGTGCCAGTAGTTTTCGGTCGGGGGTAGGGTCTGAAGCTTTCTTT. As protein: CASSFRSGVGSEAFF.

The V call is TRBV24-1, the J call TRBJ1-1, with D unresolved. This CDR3 is 15 amino acids long. The ends were cut back, 0 bases at V and 6 bases at J, with 13 bases in the middle. CDR1 and CDR2 (germline): KGHDR, SFDVKD. The CDR3 region is CATSDLTRVVPEAFF. CDR3 DNA: TGTGCCACCAGTGATTTGACTCGGGTTGTCCCTGAAGCTTTCTTT.

V is TRBV7-9 and J is TRBJ1-1, with TRBD1 identical over 8 bases. The CDR3 runs to 15 residues. In germline, CDR1 is SEHNR, CDR2 FQNEAQ (reference sequence). Trimming at V came to 5 bases and at J to 0 bases, leaving 5 bases not matched to a gene. CDR3 region: CASSTGQGLNTEAFF. CDR3 bases: TGTGCCAGCAGCACAGGACAGGGTTTGAACACTGAAGCTTTCTTT.

The V and J genes are TRBV5-1 and TRBJ2-7; TRBD1 matches 7 bases. The CDR3 has 15 amino acids. The junction had 8 bases not matched to a gene; V was cut back by 1 base and J by 4 bases. Germline CDR1 SGHRS, CDR2 YFSETQ. In nucleotides, the CDR3 is TGCGCCAGCAGCTTGTTGGGGACAGAGTCTTACGAGCAGTACTTC. It yields the protein CASSLLGTESYEQYF. The full variable domain, its missing parts supplied by reference TRBV5-1 and TRBJ2-7, is KAGVTQTPRYLIKTRGQQVTLSCSPISGHRSVSWYQQTPGQGLQFLFEYFSETQRNKGNFPGRFSGRQFSNSRSEMNVSTLELGDSALYLCASSLLGTESYEQYFGPGTRLTVT.

This clone came up once. This chain links TRBV9 with TRBJ2-3; D gene unclear. With 3 bases removed from V and 4 bases from J, the gap between germline ends came to 9 bases. Germline values: CDR1 SGDLS, CDR2 YYNGEE. CDR3 length: 13 amino acids. The CDR3 DNA reads as TGTGCCAGCAGCGCCAATCTCCCAGATACGCAGTATTTT. Translated: CASSANLPDTQYF.

V and J are TRBV18 and TRBJ2-3, with D uncertain. Trimming pared 3 bases from V and 0 bases from J, leaving 4 bases between. This CDR3 region has 13 residues. Germline loops: CDR1 KGHSH, CDR2 LQKENI. The CDR3 region has the DNA TGTGCCAGCTCACCGTACAGCACAGATACGCAGTATTTT. This codes for CASSPYSTDTQYF.

In the case of this clone: A read error may produce the germline difference seen at one junction end. J is TRBJ2-7 and V is TRBV7-6; 10 bases align to TRBD1. Germline V gene data show CDR1 as SGHVS and CDR2 as FNYEAQ. The CDR3 spans 15 residues. CDR3 sequence (DNA): TGTGCCAGCAGCTCGACAGGGGGCCGCTCCCACGAGCAGTACTTC. Translating gives CASSSTGGRSHEQYF.

J is TRBJ2-2 and V is TRBV6-5; D is ambiguous. This CDR3 has 15 residues. Germline CDR1 MNHEY, CDR2 SVGAGI. Trimming took 9 bases from V and 1 from J, leaving 15 bases between them. The CDR3 DNA sequence: TGTGCCAGTAAAGCCCCGAGGCTGAACACCGGGGAGCTGTTTTTT. Its protein is CASKAPRLNTGELFF.

The chain uses TRBV7-2 and TRBJ1-6; 7 bases map to TRBD1. The CDR3 has 15 amino acids. V shed 3 bases and J 9 bases; nucleotides not matched to a gene: 8. Germline V gene data show CDR1 as SGHTA and CDR2 as FQGNSA. The CDR3, as DNA: TGTGCCAGCAGCTTGTCTCGACAGGGACGTTCACCCCTCCACTTT. Translation gives CASSLSRQGRSPLHF.

The CDR3 loop is CASRLTHSIQETQYF. The DNA of the CDR3 is TGTGCCAGCAGACTCACACACTCCATCCAAGAGACCCAGTACTTC. This chain joins TRBV27 and TRBJ2-5; D not certain. This CDR3 region has 15 residues. Trimming pared 6 bases from V and 1 base from J, leaving 15 bases between. Germline CDR1 is MNHEY and CDR2 is SMNVEV (reference sequence).

The genes are TRBV14 and TRBJ1-1; a weak D match, TRBD1 (6 bases). Germline values: CDR1 SGHDN, CDR2 FVKESK. Trimming took off 4 bases at V and 11 bases at J, with 20 bases between the two ends. The length of the CDR3 is 14 residues. CDR3 protein: CASSPIDRDKGAFF. CDR3 nucleotide sequence: TGTGCCAGCAGCCCAATAGACCGGGACAAGGGGGCTTTCTTT.